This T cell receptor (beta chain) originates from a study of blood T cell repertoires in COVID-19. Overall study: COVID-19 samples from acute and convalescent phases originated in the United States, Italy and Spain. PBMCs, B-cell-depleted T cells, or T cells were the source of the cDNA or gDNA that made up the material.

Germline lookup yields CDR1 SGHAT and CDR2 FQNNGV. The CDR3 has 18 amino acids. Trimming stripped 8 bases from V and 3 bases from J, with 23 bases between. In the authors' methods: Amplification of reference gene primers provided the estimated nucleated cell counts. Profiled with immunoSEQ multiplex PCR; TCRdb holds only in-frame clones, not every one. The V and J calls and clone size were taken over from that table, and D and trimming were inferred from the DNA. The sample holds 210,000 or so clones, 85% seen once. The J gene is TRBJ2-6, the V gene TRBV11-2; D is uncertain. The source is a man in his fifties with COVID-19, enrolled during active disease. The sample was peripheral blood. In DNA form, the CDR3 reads TGTGCCAGCTACCCGGTCAGGTCTACGGTCGGTGGGGCCAACGTCCTGACTTTC. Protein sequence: CASYPVRSTVGGANVLTF.